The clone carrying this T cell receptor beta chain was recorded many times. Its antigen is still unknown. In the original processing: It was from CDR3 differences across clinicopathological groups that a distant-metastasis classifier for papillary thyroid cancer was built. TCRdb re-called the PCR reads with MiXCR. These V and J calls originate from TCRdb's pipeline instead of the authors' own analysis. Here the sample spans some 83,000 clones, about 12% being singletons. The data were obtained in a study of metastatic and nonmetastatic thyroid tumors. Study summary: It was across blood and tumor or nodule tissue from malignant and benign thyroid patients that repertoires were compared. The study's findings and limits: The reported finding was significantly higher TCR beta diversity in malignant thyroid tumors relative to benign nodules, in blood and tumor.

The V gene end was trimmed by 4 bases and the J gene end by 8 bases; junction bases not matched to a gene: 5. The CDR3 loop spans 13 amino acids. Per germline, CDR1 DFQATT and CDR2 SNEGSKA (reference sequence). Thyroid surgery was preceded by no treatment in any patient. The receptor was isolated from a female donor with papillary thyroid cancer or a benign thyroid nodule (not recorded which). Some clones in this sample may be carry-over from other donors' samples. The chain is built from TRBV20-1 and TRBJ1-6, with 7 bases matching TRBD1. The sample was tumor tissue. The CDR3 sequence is CSAKDTGDSPLHF. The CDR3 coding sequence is TGCAGTGCTAAAGATACAGGGGATTCACCCCTCCACTTT.